This passage covers 24 T cell receptor beta chains from one sample sequenced in a study of blood T cell repertoires in COVID-19. Clones were sequenced by immunoSEQ multiplex PCR, and TCRdb holds only the in-frame ones, with some missing. The sample lists about 190,000 clones, about 93% occurring once. Sequenced: peripheral blood. The receptors here all came from a man aged 50-60 years with acute or convalescent COVID-19.

The chain recombines TRBV13 with TRBJ2-1, with D possibly being TRBD2 (5 bases). Germline V gene data show CDR1 as PRHDT and CDR2 as FYEKMQ (reference sequence). The length of the CDR3 is 14 residues. Between the trimmed V and J ends, which lost 5 bases and 6 bases, there was a span of 14 bases. The DNA of the CDR3 is TGTGCCAGCAGCCCCACTCACGGGGTCAATGAGCAGTTCTTC. It yields the protein CASSPTHGVNEQFF.

This clone turned up a few times. V gene TRBV4-3 combines with J gene TRBJ1-5; D might be TRBD1 (6 bases). Germline-derived CDR1 and CDR2 are LGHNA and YSLEER. The germline V and J ends were trimmed by 2 bases and 3 bases, with 11 bases remaining between them. The CDR3 loop spans 15 amino acids. The CDR3 protein is CASSQTTGSNQPQHF. The CDR3 DNA sequence: TGCGCCAGCAGCCAAACGACAGGATCCAATCAGCCCCAGCATTTT.

V is TRBV10-2 and J is TRBJ2-5; D is perhaps TRBD2 (5 bases). CDR1 is WSHSY and CDR2 is SAAADI in the germline V gene. The V gene lost 2 bases and the J gene lost 7 bases, with 11 bases spanning the gap. The CDR3 is 13 residues long. CDR3 sequence reads: CASSEADEGTQYF. CDR3 nucleotides: TGCGCCAGCAGTGAGGCTGATGAGGGGACCCAGTACTTC.

V is TRBV15 and J is TRBJ2-2; 13 bases match TRBD2. The germline CDR1 and CDR2 sequences are LNHNV and YYDKDF (reference sequence). V trimming: 2 bases; J trimming: 7 bases; junction bases outside the gene matches: 7. The CDR3 spans 17 residues. In DNA form, the CDR3 reads TGTGCCACCAGCAGATCACTAGCGGGAGGGCCGGACGGGGAGCTGTTTTTT. Translating gives CATSRSLAGGPDGELFF.

The rearrangement links TRBV28 to TRBJ2-4, with 13 bases lining up with TRBD2. The germline V gene has CDR1 MDHEN and CDR2 SYDVKM. Trimming removed 4 bases from V and 8 bases from J; junction bases left unmatched: 5. This CDR3 has 15 amino acids. CDR3 in DNA: TGTGCCAGCAGTTCACTAGCGGGGGGGCCCGACATTCAGTACTTC. Translating gives CASSSLAGGPDIQYF.

This rearrangement joins TRBV7-2 to TRBJ2-7, with a tentative D call TRBD2 (6 bases). From germline, CDR1 is SGHTA and CDR2 FQGNSA. V lost 2 bases, J lost 3 bases, and 14 bases lay in between. CDR3 length equals 15 residues. CDR3 sequence (DNA): TGTGCCAGCAGCTTATACGGGGGTAGTAACTACGAGCAGTACTTC. This gives the protein CASSLYGGSNYEQYF. Variable domain in full (rest from reference TRBV7-2 and TRBJ2-7): GAGVSQSPSNKVTEKGKDVELRCDPISGHTALYWYRQSLGQGLEFLIYFQGNSAPDKSGLPSDRFSAERTGGSVSTLTIQRTQQEDSAVYLCASSLYGGSNYEQYFGPGTRLTVT.

In DNA, the CDR3 is TGTGCCAGTAGTACCGGGACAAATTCCTACGAGCAGTACTTC. Its protein product is CASSTGTNSYEQYF. V usage is TRBV19 and J usage is TRBJ2-7, with D possibly matching TRBD1 (6 bases). Trimming pared 4 bases from V and 1 base from J, leaving 11 bases between. Germline V lookup: CDR1 LNHDA, CDR2 SQIVND (reference sequence). This CDR3 is 14 amino acids long.

Here the CDR3 DNA reads TGTGCCAGCAGTGAAAGGGAGAAAGCTCGCGAGCAGTACTTC. As protein: CASSEREKAREQYF. V usage is TRBV6-4 and J usage is TRBJ2-7; maybe TRBD2 (5 bases). Trimming pared 3 bases from V and 6 bases from J, leaving 15 bases between. The CDR3 is made up of 14 amino acids. Germline loops: CDR1 MRHNA, CDR2 SNTAGT.

This clone was detected only once. The J gene is TRBJ1-5, the V gene TRBV21-1. TRBV21-1 is a known pseudogene. The CDR3 spans 16 residues. CDR3 loop: CASSKRGGFPGQPQHF. In nucleotides, the CDR3 is TGTGCCAGCAGCAAACGGGGTGGGTTCCCGGGGCAGCCCCAGCATTTT.

The gene calls are TRBV7-9 and TRBJ2-1; 8 bases fit TRBD2. Losses at the gene ends were 5 bases for V and 6 bases for J; bases not matched to a gene: 9. The CDR3 is 15 residues long. Germline lookup yields CDR1 SEHNR and CDR2 FQNEAQ (reference sequence). The chain's CDR3 is CASSVTGGRRNEQFF. Written as DNA, the CDR3 is TGTGCCAGCAGCGTGACGGGGGGGCGTCGCAATGAGCAGTTCTTC.

The chain has TRBV2 and TRBJ2-5; possible D gene TRBD2, 6 bases. CDR1 and CDR2 (germline): SNHLY, FYNNEI. The ends were cut back, 8 bases at V and 7 bases at J, with 20 bases in the middle. The CDR3 has 14 residues. The CDR3 DNA reads TGTGCCAGCTCTCGACGCGGAGGGACTGGGACCCAGTACTTC. It yields the protein CASSRRGGTGTQYF. The whole variable domain, filled in from reference TRBV2 and TRBJ2-5, reads EPEVTQTPSHQVTQMGQEVILRCVPISNHLYFYWYRQILGQKVEFLVSFYNNEISEKSEIFDDQFSVERPDGSNFTLKIRSTKLEDSAMYFCASSRRGGTGTQYFGPGTRLLVL.

The J gene is TRBJ2-6, the V gene TRBV15, with D possibly being TRBD1 (6 bases). The CDR3 covers 15 residues. Deletions cut 5 bases from V and 2 bases from J, with 10 bases between. The germline V gene encodes CDR1 LNHNV and CDR2 YYDKDF (reference sequence). CDR3 region: CATSASGAGANVLTF. As DNA, the CDR3 is TGTGCCACCAGCGCATCAGGGGCTGGGGCCAACGTCCTGACTTTC. The full variable domain, its missing parts supplied by reference TRBV15 and TRBJ2-6, is DAMVIQNPRYQVTQFGKPVTLSCSQTLNHNVMYWYQQKSSQAPKLLFHYYDKDFNNEADTPDNFQSRRPNTSFCFLDIRSPGLGDTAMYLCATSASGAGANVLTFGAGSRLTVL.

This chain links TRBV5-4 with TRBJ2-1, with D possibly TRBD2 on 5 matching bases. Trimming cost V 3 bases and J 0 bases, with 16 bases left between them. The CDR3 has 17 amino acids. The germline V gene encodes CDR1 SGHNT and CDR2 YYREEE (reference sequence). The CDR3 loop reads CASSSPTGSLSYNEQFF. The DNA of the CDR3 is TGTGCCAGCAGCTCCCCCACTGGGAGTCTCTCCTACAATGAGCAGTTCTTC.

The rearrangement joins TRBV6-5 to TRBJ1-2; TRBD1 matches 7 bases. Germline values: CDR1 MNHEY, CDR2 SVGAGI. With V trimmed by 5 bases and J by 6 bases, 12 bases remained unmatched. The CDR3 length is 15 residues. CDR3 coding DNA: TGTGCCAGCAGTCGTGGACAGGAGGCCCTTCATGGCTACACCTTC. Translated: CASSRGQEALHGYTF.

J is TRBJ2-3 and V is TRBV6-5; the D gene is possibly TRBD1 (5 bases). The CDR3 is 11 amino acids. Deletions cut 10 bases from V and 5 bases from J, with 10 bases between. CDR1 is MNHEY and CDR2 is SVGAGI in the germline V gene. In nucleotides, the CDR3 is TGTGCCACAAAAGGGGTAGATACGCAGTATTTT. Its protein product is CATKGVDTQYF.

V gene TRBV11-2 combines with J gene TRBJ2-7; a weak D match, TRBD2 (6 bases). CDR3 length: 15 residues. CDR1 is SGHAT and CDR2 is FQNNGV in the germline V gene. V shed 4 bases and J shed 2 bases, with 15 bases lying between them. The CDR3, as DNA: TGTGCCAGCAGCTCCCTGCCCACGGGGGCCTACGAGCAGTACTTC. Protein: CASSSLPTGAYEQYF. The variable domain in full, completed from reference TRBV11-2 and TRBJ2-7, reads EAGVAQSPRYKIIEKRQSVAFWCNPISGHATLYWYQQILGQGPKLLIQFQNNGVVDDSQLPKDRFSAERLKGVDSTLKIQPAKLEDSAVYLCASSSLPTGAYEQYFGPGTRLTVT.

This clone was seen a few times. The CDR3 loop reads CASSLVAGGNYGYTF. The CDR3 DNA is TGCGCCAGCAGCTTGGTGGCAGGGGGTAACTATGGCTACACCTTC. The chain has TRBV5-1 and TRBJ1-2, with TRBD1 identical over 7 bases. The germline gives CDR1 SGHRS, CDR2 YFSETQ. The CDR3 is made up of 15 amino acids. V trimming: 0 bases; J trimming: 1 base; junction bases outside the gene matches: 3.

The V and J genes are TRBV7-2 and TRBJ2-7, with D maybe TRBD2 (6 bases). Germline V CDR1 and CDR2: SGHTA, FQGNSA. The CDR3 extends over 13 amino acids. Trimming shortened V by 3 bases and J by 4 bases, and 10 bases separated the two germline ends. CDR3 amino acids: CASSFFAGYEQYV. CDR3 DNA sequence: TGTGCCAGCAGCTTTTTCGCGGGGTACGAGCAGTACGTC.

The chain combines TRBV9 with TRBJ2-1; maybe TRBD1 (5 bases). V lost 0 bases and J lost 6, with 13 bases in between. Per germline, CDR1 SGDLS and CDR2 YYNGEE. The CDR3 runs 15 residues. Here the CDR3 reads CASSVVGAGANEQFF. The CDR3 nucleotides read TGTGCCAGCAGCGTAGTAGGGGCTGGGGCCAATGAGCAGTTCTTC.

The chain uses TRBV10-3 and TRBJ2-5; no reliable D call. The germline V gene encodes CDR1 ENHRY and CDR2 SYGVKD. The CDR3 has 13 amino acids. Trimming left V 5 bases short and J 0 bases short, with 7 bases between. For the CDR3, the DNA is TGTGCCATCAGTCCCGACAACCAAGAGACCCAGTACTTC. It translates to CAISPDNQETQYF.

The chain employs TRBV3-1 (or the pseudogene TRBV3-2) and TRBJ1-2; 9 positions agree with TRBD1. The length of the CDR3 is 15 residues. Germline V lookup: CDR1 LGHDT, CDR2 YNNKEL (reference sequence). The J segment lost 5 bases and the V segment lost 3 bases, leaving 7 bases of the junction unmatched. CDR3 region: CASSHYTGGAYGYTF. CDR3 DNA sequence: TGTGCCAGCAGCCATTATACAGGGGGCGCATATGGCTACACCTTC.

This clone was counted once. The rearrangement joins TRBV2 to TRBJ2-2, with 11 bases fitting TRBD2. V gave up 8 bases and J gave up 1 base; unmatched junction bases: 3. The germline V gene has CDR1 SNHLY and CDR2 FYNNEI. The CDR3 is made up of 15 amino acids. The CDR3 loop reads CASGGTSGNTGELFF. The DNA of the CDR3 is TGTGCCAGCGGGGGGACTAGCGGGAACACCGGGGAGCTGTTTTTT.

The chain uses TRBV7-8 and TRBJ1-5; weak D call: TRBD1 (5 bases). The CDR3 has 16 amino acids. Trimming removed 5 bases from V and 6 bases from J, with 20 bases in between. CDR1 is SGHVS and CDR2 is FQNEAQ in the germline V gene. CDR3 residues: CASSPFPLDSTQPQHF. In DNA form, the CDR3 reads TGTGCCAGCAGCCCCTTTCCCTTAGACAGTACTCAGCCCCAGCATTTT.

This clone was detected only once. The chain carries TRBV18 and TRBJ1-1; the D gene is possibly TRBD1 (5 bases). Trimming took off 3 bases at V and 4 bases at J, with 12 bases between the two ends. CDR1 and CDR2 (germline): KGHSH, LQKENI. The CDR3 spans 14 residues. The CDR3 protein is CASSPPGLGTEAFF. The CDR3 region has the DNA TGTGCCAGCTCACCCCCAGGGTTAGGCACTGAAGCTTTCTTT.